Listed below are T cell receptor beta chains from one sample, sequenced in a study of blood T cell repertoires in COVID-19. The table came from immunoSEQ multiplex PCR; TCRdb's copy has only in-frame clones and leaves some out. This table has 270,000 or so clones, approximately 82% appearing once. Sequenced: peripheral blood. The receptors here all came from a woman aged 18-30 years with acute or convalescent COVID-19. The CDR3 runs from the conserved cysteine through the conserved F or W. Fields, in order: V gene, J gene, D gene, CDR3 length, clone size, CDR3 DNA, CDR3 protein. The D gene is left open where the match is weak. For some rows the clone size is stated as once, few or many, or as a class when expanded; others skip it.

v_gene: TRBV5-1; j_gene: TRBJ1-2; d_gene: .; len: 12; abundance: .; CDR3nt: TGCGCCAGCAGCGGGCAGGGCTATGGCTACACCTTC; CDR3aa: CASSGQGYGYTF
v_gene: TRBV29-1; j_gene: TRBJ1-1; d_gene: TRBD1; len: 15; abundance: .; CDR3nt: TGCAGCGTTATCCCAGGGACAGGGTGGCACACTGAAGCTTTCTTT; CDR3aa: CSVIPGTGWHTEAFF
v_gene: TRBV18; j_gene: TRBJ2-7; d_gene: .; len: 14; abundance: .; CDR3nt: TGTGCCAGCTCACCAATTACGAGCTCCTACGAGCAGTACTTC; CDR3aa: CASSPITSSYEQYF
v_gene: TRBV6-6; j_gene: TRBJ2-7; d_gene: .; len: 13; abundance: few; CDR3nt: TGTGCCAGCAGTTACGGAGCGGCCCCCGAGCAGTACTTC; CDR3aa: CASSYGAAPEQYF
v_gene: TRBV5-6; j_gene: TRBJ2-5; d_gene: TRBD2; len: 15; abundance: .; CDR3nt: TGTGCCAGCAGCTTTCGCGGGAGGGTCCAAGAGACCCAGTACTTC; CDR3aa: CASSFRGRVQETQYF
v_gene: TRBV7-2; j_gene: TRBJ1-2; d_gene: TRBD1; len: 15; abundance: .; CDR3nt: TGTGCCAGCAGCCCGGGACAGAAGGGCGCTCGGGGCTACACCTTC; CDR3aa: CASSPGQKGARGYTF
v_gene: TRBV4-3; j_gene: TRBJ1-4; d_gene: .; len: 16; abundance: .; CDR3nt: TGCGCCAGCAGCCCGATGGGGGGGGACACAGTTGAAAAACTGTTTTTT; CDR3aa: CASSPMGGDTVEKLFF
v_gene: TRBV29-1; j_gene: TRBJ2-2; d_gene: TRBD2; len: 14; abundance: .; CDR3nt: TGCAGCGTTGTAAGCGGGAGGGGTACCGGGGAGCTGTTTTTT; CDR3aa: CSVVSGRGTGELFF
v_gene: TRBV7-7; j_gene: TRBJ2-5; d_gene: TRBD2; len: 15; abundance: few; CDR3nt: TGTGCTAGCAGCTTACGTCTAGCGGGGCAAGAGACCCAGTACTTC; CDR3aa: CASSLRLAGQETQYF
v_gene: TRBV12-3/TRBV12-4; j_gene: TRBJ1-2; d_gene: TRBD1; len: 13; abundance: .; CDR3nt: TGTGCCAGCACCCTACTACAGGGGAGCGGCTACACCTTC; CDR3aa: CASTLLQGSGYTF
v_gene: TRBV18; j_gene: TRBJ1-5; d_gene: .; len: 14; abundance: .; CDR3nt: TGTGCCAGCTCACCACGCAGGGTTAATCAGCCCCAGCATTTT; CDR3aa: CASSPRRVNQPQHF
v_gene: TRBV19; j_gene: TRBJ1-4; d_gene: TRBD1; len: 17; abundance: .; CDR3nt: TGTGCCACCAGTAACCTCGCCAAGACAGGGGGGGGTGAAAAACTGTTTTTT; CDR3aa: CATSNLAKTGGGEKLFF
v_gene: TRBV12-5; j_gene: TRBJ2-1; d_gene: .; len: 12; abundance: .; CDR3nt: TGTGCTAGTGGTTTGGGCGTAAATGAGCAGTTCTTC; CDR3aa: CASGLGVNEQFF
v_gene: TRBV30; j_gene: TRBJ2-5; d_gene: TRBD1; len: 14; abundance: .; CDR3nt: TGTGCCTGGAGTCCCTCAGGGGGCGCGGTGACCCAGTACTTC; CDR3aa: CAWSPSGGAVTQYF
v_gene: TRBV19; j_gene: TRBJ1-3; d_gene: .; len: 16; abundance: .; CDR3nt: TGTGCCAGTAGACCGACGGTCGGGGGGTTCTGGGACACCATATATTTT; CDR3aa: CASRPTVGGFWDTIYF
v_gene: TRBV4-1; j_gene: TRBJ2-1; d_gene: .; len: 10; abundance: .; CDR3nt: TGCGCCAGCAGCACCGGGACATTGTTCTTC; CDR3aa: CASSTGTLFF
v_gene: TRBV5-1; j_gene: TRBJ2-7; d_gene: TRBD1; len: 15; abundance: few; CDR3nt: TGCGCCAGCAGCTTTTTCGGGACAGAAGTCTCCGAGCAGTACTTC; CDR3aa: CASSFFGTEVSEQYF
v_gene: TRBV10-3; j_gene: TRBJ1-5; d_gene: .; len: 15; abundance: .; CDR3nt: TGTGCCATCAGTGACTTTGGGCATGGTGATCAGCCCCAGCATTTT; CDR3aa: CAISDFGHGDQPQHF
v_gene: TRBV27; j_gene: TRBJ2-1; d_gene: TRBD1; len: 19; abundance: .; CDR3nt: TGTGCCAGCAGTTCCGCCTTTGCCGGGACAGGGGTCTCCTACAATGAGCAGTTCTTC; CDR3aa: CASSSAFAGTGVSYNEQFF
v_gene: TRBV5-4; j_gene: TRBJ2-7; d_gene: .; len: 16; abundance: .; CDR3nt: TGTGCCAGCAGCTTGGCTGGGGCTAGTGTCCTCCACGAGCAGTACTTC; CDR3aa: CASSLAGASVLHEQYF
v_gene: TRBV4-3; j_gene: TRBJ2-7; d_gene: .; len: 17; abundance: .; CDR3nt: TGCGCCAGCAGCCACCAACACCAAGCGAATTCCCCCTACGAGCAGTACTTC; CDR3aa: CASSHQHQANSPYEQYF
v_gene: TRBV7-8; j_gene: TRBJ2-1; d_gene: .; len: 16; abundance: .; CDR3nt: TGTGCCAGCAGCATAGACAGGACTAGGAGGCCAAATGAGCAGTTCTTC; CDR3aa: CASSIDRTRRPNEQFF
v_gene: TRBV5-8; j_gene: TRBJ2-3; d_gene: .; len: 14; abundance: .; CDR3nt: TGTGCCAGCAGCTTGGCGGGGTGGACAGATACGCAGTATTTT; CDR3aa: CASSLAGWTDTQYF
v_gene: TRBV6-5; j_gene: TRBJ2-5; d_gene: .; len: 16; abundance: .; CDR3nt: TGTGCCAGCAGTTATGGCAACCGGGGTTACCAAGAGACCCAGTACTTC; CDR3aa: CASSYGNRGYQETQYF
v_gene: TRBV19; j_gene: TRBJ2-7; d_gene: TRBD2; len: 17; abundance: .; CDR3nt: TGTGCCAGTAGTGCCGGACTAGCGGGAGAACTCTCCTACGAGCAGTACTTC; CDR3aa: CASSAGLAGELSYEQYF
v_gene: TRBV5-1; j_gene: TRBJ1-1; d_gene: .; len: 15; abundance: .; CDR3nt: TGCGCCAGCAGCTTGGACCCGACAGCGAACACTGAAGCTTTCTTT; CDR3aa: CASSLDPTANTEAFF
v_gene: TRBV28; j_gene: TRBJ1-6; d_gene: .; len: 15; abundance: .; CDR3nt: TGTGCCAGCAGTCCCATGGGGCAGGGCACTTCACCCCTCCACTTT; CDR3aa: CASSPMGQGTSPLHF
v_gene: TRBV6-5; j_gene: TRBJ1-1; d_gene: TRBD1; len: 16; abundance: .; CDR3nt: TGTGCCAGCAGTTGTCCCGGGACAGGGGACGAGTCTGAAGCTTTCTTT; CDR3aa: CASSCPGTGDESEAFF
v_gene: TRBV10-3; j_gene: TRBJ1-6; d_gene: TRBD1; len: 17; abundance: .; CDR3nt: TGTGCCATCAGTGAGCCGGGGACAGGCCGTTATAATTCACCCCTCCACTTT; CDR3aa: CAISEPGTGRYNSPLHF
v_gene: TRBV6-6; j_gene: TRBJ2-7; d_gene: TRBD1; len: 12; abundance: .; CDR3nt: TGTGCCAGCTGGACAGGGACCTACGAGCAGTACTTC; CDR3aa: CASWTGTYEQYF
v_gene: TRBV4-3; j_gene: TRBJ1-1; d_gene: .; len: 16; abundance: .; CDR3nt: TGCGCCAGCAGCCAAGATCTCAATCCGGGGAACACTGAAGCTTTCTTT; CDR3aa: CASSQDLNPGNTEAFF
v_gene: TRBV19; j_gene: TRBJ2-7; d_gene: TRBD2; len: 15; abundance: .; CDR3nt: TGTGCCAGTAGCCTTGTAGCGGGAGGTCGTGTCGAGCAGTACTTC; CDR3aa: CASSLVAGGRVEQYF
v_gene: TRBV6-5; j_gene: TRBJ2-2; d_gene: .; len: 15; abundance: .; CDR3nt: TGTGCCAGCAGCCCCGGGGACTCCAACACCGGGGAGCTGTTTTTT; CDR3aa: CASSPGDSNTGELFF
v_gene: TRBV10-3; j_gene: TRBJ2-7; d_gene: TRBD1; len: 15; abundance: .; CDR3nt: TGTGCCATCAGCCCGACAGGGAATCCACCCTACGAGCAGTACTTC; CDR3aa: CAISPTGNPPYEQYF
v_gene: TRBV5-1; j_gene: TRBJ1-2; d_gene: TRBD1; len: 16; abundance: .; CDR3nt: TGCGCCAGCAGCTCCCCTGGACAGGGGGCTGCCAATGGCTACACCTTC; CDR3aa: CASSSPGQGAANGYTF
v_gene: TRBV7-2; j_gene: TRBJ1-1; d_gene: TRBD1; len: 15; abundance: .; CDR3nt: TGTGCCAGCAGCTACTGGGACAGGTATAACGCTGAAGCTTTCTTT; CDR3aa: CASSYWDRYNAEAFF
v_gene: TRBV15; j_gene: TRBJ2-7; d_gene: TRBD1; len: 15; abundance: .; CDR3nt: TGTGCCACCAGCAGAGCCCAGGGGGTCTCCTACGAGCAGTACTTC; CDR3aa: CATSRAQGVSYEQYF
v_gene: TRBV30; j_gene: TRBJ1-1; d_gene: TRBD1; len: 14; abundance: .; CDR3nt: TGTGCCTGGAGTAGGGCAGGGGGCGTAACTGAAGCTTTCTTT; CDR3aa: CAWSRAGGVTEAFF
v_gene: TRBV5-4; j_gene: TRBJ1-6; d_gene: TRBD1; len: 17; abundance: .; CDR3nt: TGTGCCAGCAGCTGGAACCGGGGACAGGCCTGGGATTCACCCCTCCACTTT; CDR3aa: CASSWNRGQAWDSPLHF
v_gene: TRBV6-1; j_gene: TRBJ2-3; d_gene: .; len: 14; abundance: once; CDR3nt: TGTGCCAGCAGTCCACAGGTTAGCACAGATACGCAGTATTTT; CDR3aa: CASSPQVSTDTQYF
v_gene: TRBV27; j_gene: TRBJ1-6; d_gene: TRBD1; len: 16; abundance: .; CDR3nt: TGTGCCAGCAGCACCGTTAACAGGGGCGCGGATTCACCCCTCCACTTT; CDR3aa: CASSTVNRGADSPLHF
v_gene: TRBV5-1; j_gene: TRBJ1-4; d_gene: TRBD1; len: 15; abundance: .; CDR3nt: TGCGCCAGCATTGCGGACAGGGGTTACCCCGAAAAACTGTTTTTT; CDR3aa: CASIADRGYPEKLFF
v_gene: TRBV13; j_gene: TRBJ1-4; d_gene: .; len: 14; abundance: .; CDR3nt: TGTGCCAGCAGCTTACAGGGGATCAACGAAAAACTGTTTTTT; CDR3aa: CASSLQGINEKLFF
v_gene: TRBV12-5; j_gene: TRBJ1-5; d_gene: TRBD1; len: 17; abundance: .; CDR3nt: TGTGCTAGTGGTTTGGTCGGGACAGATTATAGCAATCAGCCCCAGCATTTT; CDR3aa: CASGLVGTDYSNQPQHF
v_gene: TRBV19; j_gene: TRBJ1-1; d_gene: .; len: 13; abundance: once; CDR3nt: TGTGCCAGTATACCTGCAGGGGTAACTGAAGCTTTCTTT; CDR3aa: CASIPAGVTEAFF
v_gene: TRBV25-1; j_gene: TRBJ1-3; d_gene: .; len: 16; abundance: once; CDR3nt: TGTGCCAGCAGTCCAGGGGCTTCCAACTCTGGAAACACCATATATTTT; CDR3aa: CASSPGASNSGNTIYF
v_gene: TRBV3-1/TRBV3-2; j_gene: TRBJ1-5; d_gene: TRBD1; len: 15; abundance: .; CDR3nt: TGTGCCAGCAGCCAAGGACAGGGGGCGATCAGCCCCCAGCATTTT; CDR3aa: CASSQGQGAISPQHF